The 27 T cell receptor beta chains below all came from one sample that was sequenced in a study of T cell repertoires in cytomegalovirus infection. For these TCRs, the target antigens are not known. One entry per CDR3 protein results from TCRdb running MiXCR on the reads. The table includes approximately 730,000 distinct CDR3 sequences, around a third detected once. Here the sequenced sample was cultured PBMCs, taken from culture after CMV antigen stimulation. The receptors derive from a human donor in good health (CMV status not recorded). Some clones in this sample may be carry-over from other donors' samples.

The chain employs TRBV12-3 or TRBV12-4 and TRBJ2-1; 12 nucleotides align to TRBD2. V was pared by 6 bases and J by 7 bases, with 7 bases of the junction left unmatched. The CDR3 covers 15 residues. The CDR3 loop reads CASSETSGRGNEQFF. As DNA, the CDR3 is TGTGCCAGCAGCGAGACTAGCGGGAGAGGGAATGAGCAGTTCTTC.

CDR3: CASSPDSDEAFF. The CDR3 region has the DNA TGTGCCAGCTCACCAGATTCTGATGAAGCTTTCTTT. This chain connects TRBV18 to TRBJ1-1; D is undetermined. Deletions cut 2 bases from V and 7 bases from J, with 8 bases between. Germline-derived CDR1 and CDR2 are KGHSH and LQKENI. The length of the CDR3 is 12 residues.

The rearrangement links TRBV18 to TRBJ1-5; the match to TRBD1 covers 7 bases. Germline V lookup: CDR1 KGHSH, CDR2 LQKENI. The CDR3 length is 13 residues. The junction had 6 bases not matched to a gene; V was cut back by 8 bases and J by 5 bases. CDR3: CASRQGTDQPQHF. The CDR3 coding sequence is TGTGCCAGCCGACAGGGTACGGATCAGCCCCAGCATTTT.

The count of this clonotype is one. The genes are TRBV5-4 and TRBJ2-1; 9 nucleotides align to TRBD2. V lost 3 bases, J lost 4 bases, and 8 bases stayed unmatched. This CDR3 region has 16 residues. The germline V gene has CDR1 SGHNT and CDR2 YYREEE (reference sequence). The CDR3 is CASSWGASGMYNEQFF. The CDR3 region has the DNA TGTGCCAGCAGCTGGGGGGCTAGCGGGATGTACAATGAGCAGTTCTTC.

This clonotype was seen a handful of times. This chain links TRBV27 with TRBJ2-7; TRBD1 agrees at 7 bases. Germline CDR1 is MNHEY and CDR2 is SMNVEV (reference sequence). Trimming took 4 bases from V and 5 from J; bases not matched to a gene: 8. The CDR3 runs to 14 residues. The CDR3 DNA is TGTGCCAGCAGTTCCCGACAGGGCGCCAACGAGCAGTACTTC. Its protein product is CASSSRQGANEQYF.

The J gene is TRBJ2-1, the V gene TRBV5-1; 11 bases line up with TRBD2. This CDR3 is built from 16 residues. The J segment lost 7 bases and the V segment lost 2 bases, leaving 8 bases of the junction unmatched. In germline, CDR1 is SGHRS, CDR2 YFSETQ. CDR3 amino acids: CASSFQLAGVENEQFF. For the CDR3, the DNA is TGCGCCAGCAGCTTTCAACTAGCGGGAGTTGAGAATGAGCAGTTCTTC.

The V gene is TRBV6-2 or TRBV6-3, the J gene TRBJ2-7; 7 nucleotides agree with TRBD2. V trimming: 5 bases; J trimming: 1 base; junction bases outside the gene matches: 2. CDR1 is MNHEY, CDR2 SVGEGT, per germline. The CDR3 extends over 13 amino acids. CDR3 nucleotides: TGTGCCAGCAGTGAAGCGGGATCCTACGAGCAGTACTTC. Translation gives CASSEAGSYEQYF.

This clonotype was found a few times. The V call is TRBV7-6, the J call TRBJ1-6; D is unresolved. Trimming removed 6 bases at V and 6 bases at J, with 9 bases between. The CDR3 totals 13 residues. Per germline, CDR1 SGHVS and CDR2 FNYEAQ. The CDR3 protein is CASRKAGNSPLHF. In DNA form, the CDR3 reads TGTGCCAGCAGAAAAGCGGGTAATTCACCCCTCCACTTT.

This clonotype was seen only a few times. This chain uses TRBV25-1 with TRBJ2-1; 11 positions agree with TRBD2. This CDR3 contains 17 residues. V gave up 0 bases and J gave up 6 bases; unmatched junction bases: 7. Per germline, CDR1 MGHDK and CDR2 SYGVNS. CDR3 amino acids: CASSEYPTTSGINEQFF. The CDR3 coding sequence is TGTGCCAGCAGTGAATACCCCACGACTAGCGGGATCAATGAGCAGTTCTTC.

This chain connects TRBV20-1 to TRBJ1-4, with D possibly being TRBD1 (5 bases). Germline V CDR1 and CDR2: DFQATT, SNEGSKA (reference sequence). Deletions cut 7 bases from V and 8 bases from J, with 17 bases between. This CDR3 is 13 amino acids long. The CDR3 DNA reads TGCAGTGTTCGTTCCAGGGTCGGCGAAAAACTGTTTTTT. Translation gives CSVRSRVGEKLFF.

This clonotype was observed many times. The V and J genes are TRBV7-8 and TRBJ2-3; D call uncertain. Trimming stripped 1 base from V and 2 bases from J, with 7 bases between. The CDR3 contains 14 residues. Germline CDR1 and CDR2: SGHVS and FQNEAQ. The CDR3 region is CASSLGYPTDTQYF. The CDR3 DNA sequence: TGTGCCAGCAGCTTAGGATACCCCACAGATACGCAGTATTTT.

The chain combines TRBV6-5 with TRBJ1-3; 9 nucleotides match TRBD1. After removal of 7 bases from V and 0 bases from J, the junction contained 7 bases not matched to a gene. CDR1 and CDR2 from the germline V gene are MNHEY and SVGAGI. CDR3 length: 16 amino acids. The chain's CDR3 is CASTLGTGHSGNTIYF. The CDR3 DNA follows: TGTGCCAGCACTCTGGGGACAGGGCACTCTGGAAACACCATATATTTT.

The chain links TRBV12-3 or TRBV12-4 to TRBJ2-5; a weak D match, TRBD2 (6 bases). Trimming cost V 6 bases and J 0 bases, with 20 bases left between them. This CDR3 contains 17 residues. CDR3 sequence reads: CASSAPGLSPYQETQYF. CDR3 bases: TGTGCCAGCAGCGCGCCGGGACTCTCCCCGTACCAAGAGACCCAGTACTTC.

The chain is built from TRBV5-1 and TRBJ2-1; 13 nucleotides match TRBD2. Germline CDR1 reads SGHRS; CDR2 reads YFSETQ. The CDR3 has 17 amino acids. The ends lost 2 bases at V and 8 bases at J; junction bases unmatched: 10. The chain's CDR3 is CASSFPKLAGGMDEQFF. CDR3 sequence (DNA): TGCGCCAGCAGCTTCCCGAAACTAGCGGGAGGGATGGATGAGCAGTTCTTC.

The chain uses TRBV6-6 and TRBJ2-7; 11 bases map to TRBD2. CDR1 is MNHNY, CDR2 SVGAGI, per germline (reference sequence). The ends lost 2 bases at V and 6 bases at J; junction bases unmatched: 6. This CDR3 has 15 residues. The CDR3 is CASSYVSGRAPEQYF. The CDR3 DNA reads as TGTGCCAGCAGTTACGTTAGCGGGAGGGCCCCCGAGCAGTACTTC.

The genes are TRBV7-6 and TRBJ2-3; 10 positions agree with TRBD2. This CDR3 is 15 amino acids long. Trimming removed 5 bases from V and 6 bases from J; junction bases left unmatched: 8. The germline gives CDR1 SGHVS, CDR2 FNYEAQ. The CDR3 DNA sequence: TGTGCCAGCAGCCGGGTAGCGGGAGGATTTGATACGCAGTATTTT. Its protein product is CASSRVAGGFDTQYF.

This clonotype has at least ten counts. The chain employs TRBV7-2 and TRBJ2-1; 13 nucleotides line up with TRBD2. V was clipped by 11 bases and J by 9 bases; unmatched bases: 10. Germline V gene data show CDR1 as SGHTA and CDR2 as FQGNSA. This CDR3 is built from 14 residues. The CDR3 is CAEATSGRSLEQFF. The CDR3 DNA is TGTGCCGAAGCGACTAGCGGGAGGAGCCTTGAGCAGTTCTTC. The full variable domain, with the rest looked up from reference TRBV7-2 and TRBJ2-1, is GAGVSQSPSNKVTEKGKDVELRCDPISGHTALYWYRQSLGQGLEFLIYFQGNSAPDKSGLPSDRFSAERTGGSVSTLTIQRTQQEDSAVYLCAEATSGRSLEQFFGPGTRLTVL.

The V gene is TRBV12-3 or TRBV12-4, the J gene TRBJ2-5; D possibly corresponds to TRBD2 (5 bases). This CDR3 comprises 13 residues. Between the trimmed V and J ends, which lost 2 bases and 7 bases, there was a span of 11 bases. CDR3 amino acids: CASSLLRSGTQYF. The CDR3, as DNA: TGTGCCAGCAGTTTATTGCGGAGCGGGACCCAGTACTTC.

The chain links TRBV5-1 to TRBJ2-1; no clear D. The V end lost 2 bases, the J end lost 0 bases, and 9 bases lay between the germline ends. Germline V lookup: CDR1 SGHRS, CDR2 YFSETQ. The CDR3 totals 15 residues. CDR3 DNA sequence: TGCGCCAGCAGCTTTCGACAAAGCTCCTACAATGAGCAGTTCTTC. Translating gives CASSFRQSSYNEQFF.

The rearrangement joins TRBV9 to TRBJ1-3; possibly TRBD1 for D (6 bases). CDR1 is SGDLS and CDR2 is YYNGEE in the germline V gene. The V gene lost 7 bases and the J gene lost 4 bases, with 15 bases spanning the gap. CDR3 size: 14 residues. The CDR3 DNA reads as TGTGCCAGCGGCCTGACAGGCCACGGAAACACCATATATTTT. Protein sequence: CASGLTGHGNTIYF.

The chain combines TRBV12-3 or TRBV12-4 with TRBJ2-3; a weak D match, TRBD2 (6 bases). V lost 5 bases to trimming and J lost 5 bases, with 17 bases between them. The CDR3 contains 15 residues. The CDR3 region has the DNA TGTGCCAGCAGTCCCACGACTAGTTTTGGAGATACGCAGTATTTT. As protein: CASSPTTSFGDTQYF.

J is TRBJ2-7 and V is TRBV4-1, with TRBD1 identical over 7 bases. J was trimmed by 2 bases and V by 0 bases; bases with no gene match: 10. This CDR3 spans 17 amino acids. Germline lookup yields CDR1 MGHRA and CDR2 YSYEKL. This chain's CDR3 is CASSQEEEAQGAYEQYF. CDR3 sequence (DNA): TGCGCCAGCAGCCAAGAAGAGGAGGCTCAGGGGGCCTACGAGCAGTACTTC.

This clonotype was seen ten or more times. The J gene is TRBJ1-5, the V gene TRBV7-6, with TRBD1 matching 9 bases. The CDR3 length is 15 residues. Trimming cost V 8 bases and J 2 bases; bases outside gene matches: 7. Looked up from germline, CDR1 is SGHVS and CDR2 is FNYEAQ. The DNA for the CDR3 is TGTGCCAGCGCCCCGACAGGGGGTGGCAATCAGCCCCAGCATTTT. Translating it yields CASAPTGGGNQPQHF.

This clonotype was seen repeatedly, ten times or more. V and J are TRBV7-6 and TRBJ2-7; 10 nucleotides match TRBD1. The germline gives CDR1 SGHVS, CDR2 FNYEAQ. The CDR3 runs 18 residues. After removal of 0 bases from V and 3 bases from J, the junction contained 11 bases not matched to a gene. This CDR3 reads CASSLASGTGDLVYEQYF. CDR3 coding DNA: TGTGCCAGCAGCTTAGCTTCCGGGACAGGGGACCTTGTCTACGAGCAGTACTTC.

This clonotype occurred once. The J gene is TRBJ2-7, the V gene TRBV20-1, with 13 nucleotides matching TRBD2. This CDR3 has 15 residues. Germline values: CDR1 DFQATT, CDR2 SNEGSKA (reference sequence). Losses at the gene ends were 3 bases for V and 7 bases for J; bases not matched to a gene: 9. Written as DNA, the CDR3 is TGCAGTGCTAGGGTCAACGGACTAGCGGGAGATGAGCAGTACTTC. This encodes CSARVNGLAGDEQYF.

This clonotype was counted between two and nine times. The chain links TRBV15 to TRBJ2-1; no reliable D call. Trimming took 1 base from V and 12 from J, leaving 16 bases between them. The germline gives CDR1 LNHNV, CDR2 YYDKDF (reference sequence). This CDR3 contains 14 residues. In nucleotides, the CDR3 is TGTGCCACCAGCAGAGGTGTGCTGGGTGGTGTGCAGTTCTTC. This gives the protein CATSRGVLGGVQFF.

Only a few counts were recorded for this clonotype. The V gene is TRBV6-1, the J gene TRBJ2-1, with D perhaps matching TRBD1 (6 bases). CDR1 MNHNS and CDR2 SASEGT come from the germline V gene. The germline V and J ends were trimmed by 8 bases and 6 bases, with 14 bases remaining between them. The CDR3 is 13 residues long. DNA for the CDR3: TGTGCCAGCGCCCCTCAGGGGCGCAATGAGCAGTTCTTC. Amino acids: CASAPQGRNEQFF.